The next 21 T cell receptor beta chains were all read from a single sample in a study of T cell clonality in common variable immunodeficiency. Sequencing used immunoSEQ multiplex PCR; TCRdb keeps in-frame clones, though not all of them. The sample presents approximately 40,000 clones, none singletons. What was sequenced was peripheral blood mononuclear cells. Source of these receptors: a person aged 18 to 70 in good health.

Notes on this clone: The sequenced fragment ends 3 residues before the CDR3 boundary, so the rest is inferred from the germline J gene. The chain uses TRBV2 and TRBJ2-1; weak D call: TRBD1 (5 bases). With 5 bases removed from V and 8 bases from J, the gap between germline ends came to 22 bases. The germline CDR1 and CDR2 sequences are SNHLY and FYNNEI. CDR3 length equals 16 residues. CDR3 region: CASSSHPSQGGDEQFF. Partial CDR3 DNA: TGTGCCAGCAGTAGTCACCCGAGTCAGGGTGGCGATGAG.

This clone was seen many times. With the read ending 3 residues before the CDR3 end, the germline J gene is used to fill in that end. This CDR3 is also generated by other DNA sequences in the sample. The genes are TRBV5-4 and TRBJ2-3; 14 bases line up with TRBD2. Looked up from germline, CDR1 is SGHNT and CDR2 is YYREEE (reference sequence). V was pared by 3 bases and J by 2 bases, with 2 bases of the junction left unmatched. This CDR3 has 16 residues. The CDR3 spells CASSWGLAGVTDTQYF. CDR3 DNA (partial): TGTGCCAGCAGCTGGGGACTAGCGGGAGTCACAGATACG.

This clone was observed at least ten times. The read terminates 3 residues ahead of where the CDR3 ends, so the germline J gene completes it. The rearrangement links TRBV10-3 to TRBJ1-2; D is uncertain. The germline V gene encodes CDR1 ENHRY and CDR2 SYGVKD. With 2 bases removed from V and 5 bases from J, the gap between germline ends came to 12 bases. This CDR3 comprises 14 residues. CDR3 sequence reads: CAISEEGRSYGYTF. The DNA read from the CDR3 is TGTGCCATCAGTGAGGAAGGCAGGAGTTATGGC.

This clone was counted ten times or more. The CDR3 is cut off 3 residues early in the read; its end comes from the germline J gene. V gene TRBV6-2 or TRBV6-3 combines with J gene TRBJ1-1; TRBD1 aligns across 7 bases. Germline assignment: CDR1 MNHEY and CDR2 SVGEGT. The CDR3 is 16 amino acids. Losses at the gene ends were 7 bases for V and 4 bases for J; bases not matched to a gene: 15. Incomplete CDR3 DNA: TGTGCCAGCATGAGCCGACAGGGTCTTTCTAGCACTGAA. Translated: CASMSRQGLSSTE. The full-length CDR3 reads as CASMSRQGLSSTEAFF.

The table lists this clone with many counts. The read is 3 residues too short to cover the CDR3 end, so that end is filled in from the germline J gene. V and J are TRBV28 and TRBJ2-7, with 8 bases fitting TRBD1. Per the germline V gene, CDR1 is MDHEN and CDR2 is SYDVKM. J was trimmed by 1 base and V by 3 bases; bases with no gene match: 5. This CDR3 spans 15 amino acids. CDR3 bases read: TGTGCCAGCAGTTTGGGGACAGGAAGATCCTACGAG. Protein: CASSLGTGRSYE. From start to end, the CDR3 is CASSLGTGRSYEQYF.

Remarks on this clone: The read is 3 residues too short to cover the CDR3 end, so that end is filled in from the germline J gene. The genes are TRBV14 and TRBJ2-7, with TRBD1 identical over 8 bases. The CDR3 length is 14 residues. Germline assignment: CDR1 SGHDN and CDR2 FVKESK. After removal of 4 bases from V and 4 bases from J, the junction contained 6 bases not matched to a gene. CDR3 region: CASSPGQETYEQYF. The sequenced part of the CDR3 DNA is TGTGCCAGCAGCCCGGGACAGGAAACTTACGAG. The whole variable domain, remainder taken from reference TRBV14 and TRBJ2-7, is EAGVTQFPSHSVIEKGQTVTLRCDPISGHDNLYWYRRVMGKEIKFLLHFVKESKQDESGMPNNRFLAERTGGTYSTLKVQPAELEDSGVYFCASSPGQETYEQYFGPGTRLTVT.

This clone was found many times. The missing CDR3 end, 3 residues past where the read stops, is filled in from the germline J gene. The chain employs TRBV7-2 and TRBJ2-3; tentatively, D is TRBD1 (5 bases). The CDR3 runs to 13 residues. The germline V gene has CDR1 SGHTA and CDR2 FQGNSA. Trimming cost V 4 bases and J 5 bases, with 10 bases left between them. The chain's CDR3 is CASSSQGVDTQYF. Incomplete CDR3 DNA: TGTGCCAGCAGCTCCCAAGGGGTAGATACG.

This clone was detected many times. Read sequence stops 3 residues before the CDR3 end, and the germline J gene provides the missing end. V gene TRBV20-1 combines with J gene TRBJ2-7, with TRBD1 as a possible D gene (5 bases). Germline V gives CDR1 DFQATT, CDR2 SNEGSKA (reference sequence). The CDR3 extends over 14 amino acids. V was clipped by 3 bases and J by 3 bases, with 15 bases between them. CDR3 amino acids: CSASLPLGVYEQYF. The sequenced part of the CDR3 DNA is TGCAGTGCTAGCCTCCCGTTAGGGGTCTACGAG.

This clone was seen many times. Sequencing ends 3 residues short of the CDR3 end; the germline J gene provides the rest. V is TRBV9 and J is TRBJ2-1; tentative D call: TRBD1 (7 bases). The CDR3 length is 15 residues. CDR1 is SGDLS, CDR2 YYNGEE, per germline. With 0 bases removed from V and 3 bases from J, the gap between germline ends came to 10 bases. CDR3 loop: CASSVGGTDYNEQFF. CDR3 bases read: TGTGCCAGCAGCGTAGGCGGGACAGACTACAATGAG.

This CDR3 reads CAIDQGQAAFGAMNTEAFF. CDR3 DNA, as far as it was read: TGCGCCATCGATCAGGGACAGGCGGCATTCGGGGCCATGAACACTGAA. The J gene is TRBJ1-1, the V gene TRBV5-1, with 8 nucleotides matching TRBD1. The sequenced fragment ends 3 residues before the CDR3 boundary, so the rest is inferred from the germline J gene. CDR1 is SGHRS and CDR2 is YFSETQ in the germline V gene. CDR3 length: 19 residues. V lost 9 bases to trimming and J lost 0 bases; unmatched junction nucleotides: 22.

The sample holds many counts of this clone. The CDR3 end lies 3 residues beyond the end of the read and is filled in from the germline J gene. The chain combines TRBV28 with TRBJ1-1; TRBD1 aligns across 7 bases. V trimming: 4 bases; J trimming: 1 base; junction bases outside the gene matches: 6. CDR1 is MDHEN and CDR2 is SYDVKM in the germline V gene. The CDR3 is made up of 15 amino acids. CDR3 DNA, as far as it was read: TGTGCCAGCAGTTCCTACAGGGGAGGGAACACTGAA. Translated, it gives CASSSYRGGNTE. The entire CDR3 sequence reads CASSSYRGGNTEAFF.

This clone was seen at least ten times. The read ends 3 residues early relative to the CDR3; the germline J gene fills the gap. The chain carries TRBV11-3 and TRBJ1-1, with 7 bases that match TRBD1. The CDR3 length is 13 residues. V lost 1 base to trimming and J lost 7 bases; unmatched junction nucleotides: 3. CDR1 is SGHNT, CDR2 YENEEA, per germline. The CDR3 sequence: CASSLGRGVEAFF. The part of the CDR3 DNA that was read is TGTGCCAGCAGCTTAGGCAGGGGGGTTGAA.

This clone was detected many times. The CDR3 extends 3 residues past the end of the read, so its final part is completed from the germline J gene. This chain links TRBV6-2 or TRBV6-3 with TRBJ2-5, with TRBD2 matching over 11 bases. V gave up 6 bases and J gave up 2 bases; unmatched junction bases: 8. From germline, CDR1 is MNHEY and CDR2 SVGEGT. CDR3 length: 16 residues. The CDR3 loop reads CASRATSGGIQETQYF. CDR3 DNA, as far as it was read: TGTGCCAGCAGAGCTACTAGCGGGGGCATTCAAGAGACC.

This clone was detected a few times. With the read ending 3 residues before the CDR3 end, the germline J gene is used to fill in that end. The rearrangement joins TRBV20-1 to TRBJ1-2; possible D gene TRBD1, 6 bases. V lost 0 bases to trimming and J lost 2 bases, with 19 bases between them. Germline V gene data show CDR1 as DFQATT and CDR2 as SNEGSKA (reference sequence). This CDR3 has 17 residues. CDR3 DNA, as far as it was read: TGCAGTGCTAGAGATATCCAGGGGAAATATTCCAACTATGGC. This translates into CSARDIQGKYSNYG. The whole CDR3 sequence is CSARDIQGKYSNYGYTF.

Points on this clone: From the germline J gene comes the end of the CDR3, since the read stops 3 residues before it. This sequence joins TRBV5-4 and TRBJ2-1; 9 bases align to TRBD2. CDR1 is SGHNT, CDR2 YYREEE, per germline (reference sequence). The CDR3 loop spans 16 amino acids. J lost 4 bases, V lost 0 bases, and 5 bases had no gene match. CDR3 in amino acids: CASSLEGSGGYNEQFF. The sequenced part of the CDR3 DNA is TGTGCCAGCAGCTTGGAGGGTAGCGGGGGATACAATGAG.

Ten or more counts support this clone. The CDR3 DNA, read in part, is TGCAGCGCCGCGGGAGTTGGGCACAATGAG. Encoded protein: CSAAGVGHNE. In full, the CDR3 is CSAAGVGHNEQFF. The rearrangement links TRBV20-1 to TRBJ2-1; 7 bases are shared with TRBD2. From the germline J gene comes the end of the CDR3, since the read stops 3 residues before it. The CDR3 has 13 residues. Germline values: CDR1 DFQATT, CDR2 SNEGSKA (reference sequence).

This clone was picked up many times. The read halts 3 residues ahead of the CDR3 end, with the missing end drawn from the germline J gene. The chain recombines TRBV5-1 with TRBJ1-4; TRBD1 aligns across 7 bases. Trimming cost V 5 bases and J 7 bases; bases outside gene matches: 8. This CDR3 comprises 14 residues. In germline, CDR1 is SGHRS, CDR2 YFSETQ. The covered CDR3 bases are TGCGCCAGCAGGAGACAGGGTGAGGTTGAAAAA. It codes for CASRRQGEVEK. From start to end, the CDR3 is CASRRQGEVEKLFF. Variable domain in full (rest from reference TRBV5-1 and TRBJ1-4): KAGVTQTPRYLIKTRGQQVTLSCSPISGHRSVSWYQQTPGQGLQFLFEYFSETQRNKGNFPGRFSGRQFSNSRSEMNVSTLELGDSALYLCASRRQGEVEKLFFGSGTQLSVL.

This clone was found many times. Read data end 3 residues before the CDR3 end; the end is taken from the germline J gene. The chain has TRBV6-2 or TRBV6-3 and TRBJ2-3, with 11 nucleotides matching TRBD2. Germline CDR1 and CDR2: MNHEY and SVGEGT. The CDR3 loop spans 16 amino acids. V lost 4 bases to trimming and J lost 1 base; unmatched junction nucleotides: 4. The CDR3 is CASSFVAGGGTDTQYF. CDR3 bases read: TGTGCCAGCAGTTTTGTAGCGGGAGGGGGCACAGATACG.

In its sample, this clone was seen many times. From the germline J gene comes the end of the CDR3, since the read stops 3 residues before it. This chain links TRBV10-1 with TRBJ2-3; 9 nucleotides match TRBD2. Trimming cost V 3 bases and J 6 bases; bases outside gene matches: 10. This CDR3 has 16 residues. Germline-derived CDR1 and CDR2 are WNHNN and SYGVQD (reference sequence). The CDR3 spells CASSEIASGITDTQYF. The CDR3 DNA, read in part, is TGCGCCAGCAGTGAAATTGCTAGCGGGATTACCGATACG.

This clone was recorded many times. The CDR3 is cut off 3 residues early in the read; its end comes from the germline J gene. The rearrangement uses TRBV4-2 and TRBJ1-4; perhaps TRBD1 as D (5 bases). Germline-derived CDR1 and CDR2 are LGHNA and YNFKEQ. There are 14 residues in the CDR3. V shed 5 bases and J shed 8 bases, with 15 bases lying between them. The CDR3 DNA, read in part, is TGTGCCAGCAGCGAAGGGGCACAGTACGAAAAA. Translation: CASSEGAQYEK. The CDR3 reads in full as CASSEGAQYEKLFF.

This clone has a count of ten or more. Read data end 3 residues before the CDR3 end; the end is taken from the germline J gene. The V call is TRBV2, the J call TRBJ2-6; perhaps TRBD2 as D (6 bases). The V and J ends lost 6 bases and 1 base respectively, with 16 bases between them. The CDR3 consists of 17 residues. CDR1 and CDR2 from the germline V gene are SNHLY and FYNNEI. The CDR3 sequence: CASSRRGGASGANVLTF. The CDR3 DNA, read in part, is TGTGCCAGCAGCAGGCGCGGAGGGGCTTCTGGGGCCAACGTC.